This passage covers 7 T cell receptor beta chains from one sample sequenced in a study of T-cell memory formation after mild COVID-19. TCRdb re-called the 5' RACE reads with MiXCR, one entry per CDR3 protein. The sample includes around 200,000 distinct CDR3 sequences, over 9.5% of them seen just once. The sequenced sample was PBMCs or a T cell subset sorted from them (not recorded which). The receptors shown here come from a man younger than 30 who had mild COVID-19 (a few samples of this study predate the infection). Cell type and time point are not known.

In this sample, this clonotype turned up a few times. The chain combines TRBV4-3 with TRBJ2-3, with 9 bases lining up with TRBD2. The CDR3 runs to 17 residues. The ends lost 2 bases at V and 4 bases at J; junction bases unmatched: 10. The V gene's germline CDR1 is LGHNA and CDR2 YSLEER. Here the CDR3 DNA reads TGCGCCAGCAGCCAACGGTACCTAGCGGGGATCCCAGATACGCAGTATTTT. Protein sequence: CASSQRYLAGIPDTQYF.

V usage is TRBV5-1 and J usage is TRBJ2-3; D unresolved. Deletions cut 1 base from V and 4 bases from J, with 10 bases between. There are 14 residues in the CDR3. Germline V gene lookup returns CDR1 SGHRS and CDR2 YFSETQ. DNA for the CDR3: TGCGCCAGCAGCTTGTCCCCGGCTCCAGATACGCAGTATTTT. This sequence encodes CASSLSPAPDTQYF.

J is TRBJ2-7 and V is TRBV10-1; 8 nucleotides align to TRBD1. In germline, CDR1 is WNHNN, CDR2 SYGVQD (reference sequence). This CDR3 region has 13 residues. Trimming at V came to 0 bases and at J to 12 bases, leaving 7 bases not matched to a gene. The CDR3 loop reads CASSESQGAWGYF. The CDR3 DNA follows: TGCGCCAGCAGTGAGTCCCAGGGGGCCTGGGGGTACTTC.

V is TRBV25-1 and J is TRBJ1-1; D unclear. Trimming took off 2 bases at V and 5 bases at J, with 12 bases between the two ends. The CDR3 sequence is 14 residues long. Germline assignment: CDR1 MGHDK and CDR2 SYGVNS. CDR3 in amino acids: CASSEVGAGTEAFF. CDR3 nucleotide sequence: TGTGCCAGCAGTGAAGTGGGCGCGGGTACTGAAGCTTTCTTT.

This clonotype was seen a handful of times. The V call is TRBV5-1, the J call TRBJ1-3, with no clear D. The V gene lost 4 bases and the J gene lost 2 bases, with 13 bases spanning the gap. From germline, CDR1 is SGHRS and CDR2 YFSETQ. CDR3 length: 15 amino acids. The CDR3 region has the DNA TGCGCCAGCAGCCTCGATCGGGGAGCTGGAAACACCATATATTTT. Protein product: CASSLDRGAGNTIYF.

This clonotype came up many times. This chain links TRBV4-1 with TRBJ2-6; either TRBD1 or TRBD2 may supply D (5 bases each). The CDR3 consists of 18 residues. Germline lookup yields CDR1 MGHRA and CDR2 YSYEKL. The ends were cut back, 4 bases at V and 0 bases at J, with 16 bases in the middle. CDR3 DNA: TGCGCCAGCAGCCGGAAGCCGGGACGGGTCTCTGGGGCCAACGTCCTGACTTTC. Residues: CASSRKPGRVSGANVLTF.

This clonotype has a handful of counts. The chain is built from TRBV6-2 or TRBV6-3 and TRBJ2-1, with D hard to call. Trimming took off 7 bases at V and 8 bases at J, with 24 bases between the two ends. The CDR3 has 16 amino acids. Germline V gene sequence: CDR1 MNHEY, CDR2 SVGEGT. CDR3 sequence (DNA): TGTGCCAGCACTTCTCACCGACTGACCGGCGCGGATGAGCAGTTCTTC. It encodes CASTSHRLTGADEQFF.